One and the same sample provided the 2 T cell receptor beta chains below, sequenced in a study of blood T cells in healthy people across ages. A second PCR, run for roughly 7 to 11 cycles, used a sample-barcoded 5' primer plus a J-beta primer mix. Using its own MiXCR run on the 5' RACE reads, TCRdb lists one record per CDR3 protein. The data contain some 1.5 million distinct CDR3 sequences, under 30% of them singletons. The sequencing input was blood. Every receptor here comes from a woman in her twenties or thirties in good health.

This clonotype was seen at least ten times. CDR3 sequence reads: CSVAVSSYNEQFF. CDR3 coding DNA: TGCAGCGTTGCCGTAAGCTCCTACAATGAGCAGTTCTTC. The chain joins TRBV29-1 to TRBJ2-1, with D unclear. V lost 4 bases and J 0 bases, leaving 7 bases between the germline ends. CDR1 SQVTM and CDR2 ANQGSEA come from the germline V gene. The CDR3 has 13 residues.

This chain joins TRBV12-3 or TRBV12-4 and TRBJ2-4; 7 nucleotides match TRBD2. This CDR3 is built from 14 residues. V lost 8 bases, J lost 6 bases, and 10 bases stayed unmatched. This CDR3 reads CASGHRREGNIQYF. CDR3 coding DNA: TGTGCCAGCGGCCATAGGAGGGAGGGAAACATTCAGTACTTC.